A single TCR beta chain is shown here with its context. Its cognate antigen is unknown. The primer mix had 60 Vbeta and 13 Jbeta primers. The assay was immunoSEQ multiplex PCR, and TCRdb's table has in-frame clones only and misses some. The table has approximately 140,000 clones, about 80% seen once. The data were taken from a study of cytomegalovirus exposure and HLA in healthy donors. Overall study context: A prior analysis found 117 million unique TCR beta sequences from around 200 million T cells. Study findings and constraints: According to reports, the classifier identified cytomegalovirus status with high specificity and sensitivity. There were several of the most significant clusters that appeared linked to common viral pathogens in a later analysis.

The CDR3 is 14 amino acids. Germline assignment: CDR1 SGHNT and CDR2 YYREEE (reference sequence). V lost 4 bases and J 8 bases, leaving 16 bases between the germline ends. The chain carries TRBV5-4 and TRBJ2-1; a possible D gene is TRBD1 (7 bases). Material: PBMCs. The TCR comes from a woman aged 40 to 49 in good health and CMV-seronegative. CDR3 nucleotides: TGTGCCAGCAGCCCAAAGGAGGGGGCCGATGAGCAGTTCTTC. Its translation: CASSPKEGADEQFF.